Below, one T cell receptor beta chain is given with its context. What it recognizes is unknown. Here immunoSEQ multiplex PCR was the method, and the copy in TCRdb shows in-frame clones only, minus some. This table holds some 2,500,000 clones, 93% found once. Within Nashville, Tennessee resided all donors, each a Caucasian adult. The data originate from a study of shared clonotypes between healthy human individuals. Study as a whole: Per donor, CD8 memory used one plate, CD8 naive used two, CD4 memory used three and CD4 naive used three. The study, taken as a whole, reports: A few donors showed sharing of about 4.6% of naive CD4 clonotypes. Represented genetic and exposure-history diversity was restricted by having few donors.

The CDR3 runs 17 residues. Germline loops: CDR1 SQVTM, CDR2 ANQGSEA. Unmatched junction bases numbered 11, after V lost 6 bases and J lost 5 bases. The chain employs TRBV29-1 and TRBJ2-3, with TRBD2 matching over 16 bases. Sequenced: naive CD4+ T cells from PBMCs. Subset of the sample: CD45RA+ positively selected. The clonotype was recovered from a man aged 18 to 30 in good health. Some clones in this sample may be carry-over from other donors' samples. The CDR3 sequence: CSVALGTSGRAQDTQYF. CDR3 coding DNA: TGCAGCGTGGCCCTCGGGACTAGCGGGAGGGCCCAAGATACGCAGTATTTT.